These T cell receptor beta chains were read from a single sample in a study of OX40 agonist ivuxolimab in advanced cancers. Some clones are missing from TCRdb's copy, which holds only in-frame ones; the method was immunoSEQ multiplex PCR. Among tens of thousands of clones listed, around 88% were seen once. Specimen: CD4+ or CD8+ T cells sorted from blood, collected in a trial of the OX40 agonist ivuxolimab. These TCRs come from an adult with an advanced solid tumor such as melanoma, head and neck, liver or kidney cancer. Both conserved end residues are part of each CDR3. The D gene is left open where the match is weak.

TRBV19	TRBJ1-2	-	TGTGCCAGTAGAACCCGGACATCCGCGGGTGGCTACACCTTC	CASRTRTSAGGYTF
TRBV27	TRBJ2-3	-	TGTGCCAGCAGTTTAAGACGGGTGTCCACAGATACGCAGTATTTT	CASSLRRVSTDTQYF
TRBV28	TRBJ1-5	-	TGTGCCAGCACACGGAGCCCCCAGCCCCAGCATTTT	CASTRSPQPQHF
TRBV28	TRBJ2-7	-	TGTGCCAGCAGTTCAGCGCTTGAGCAGTACTTC	CASSSALEQYF
TRBV5-4	TRBJ2-7	TRBD1	TGTGCCAGCAGCGCGACAGGGGGCGAAATCTACGAGCAGTACTTC	CASSATGGEIYEQYF
TRBV30	TRBJ2-7	-	TGTGCCTGGAGATTTGGGGTCTCCTACGAGCAGTACTTC	CAWRFGVSYEQYF
TRBV18	TRBJ2-5	-	TGTGCCAGCTCACCACCAACCCCACCGGGACCGAAAGAGACCCAGTACTTC	CASSPPTPPGPKETQYF
TRBV10-3	TRBJ2-1	-	TGTGCCATCAGTCCGGCAGGAAGCTCCTACAATGAGCAGTTCTTC	CAISPAGSSYNEQFF
TRBV14	TRBJ1-1	-	TGTGCCAGCAGCCAAGCGATAAATCCGAACACTGAAGCTTTCTTT	CASSQAINPNTEAFF
TRBV19	TRBJ2-7	-	TGTGCCAGTAGTATGTCAGGCCCGGACGGGGAGCAGTACTTC	CASSMSGPDGEQYF